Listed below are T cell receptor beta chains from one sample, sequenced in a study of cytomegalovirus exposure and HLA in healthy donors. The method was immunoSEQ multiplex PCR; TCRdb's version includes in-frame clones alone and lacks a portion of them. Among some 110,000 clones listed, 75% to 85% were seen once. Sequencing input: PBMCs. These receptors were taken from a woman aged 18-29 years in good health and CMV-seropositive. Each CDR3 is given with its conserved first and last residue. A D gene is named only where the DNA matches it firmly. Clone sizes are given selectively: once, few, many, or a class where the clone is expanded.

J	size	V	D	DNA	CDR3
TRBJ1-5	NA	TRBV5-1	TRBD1	TGCGCCAGCAGCTGGGACAGTGATCAGCCCCAGCATTTT	CASSWDSDQPQHF
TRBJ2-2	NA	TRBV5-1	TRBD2	TGCGCCAGCAGCTTGGCTCCGGGACTAGCAGAACCCATACTGAACACCGGGGAGCTGTTTTTT	CASSLAPGLAEPILNTGELFF
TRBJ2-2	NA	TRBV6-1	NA	TGTGCCAGCAGCAGGGAAAGGACCGGGGAGCTGTTTTTT	CASSRERTGELFF
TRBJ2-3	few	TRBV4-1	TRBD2	TGCGCCAGCGCTCCGGGACTAACTCCTTGGAGCACAGATACGCAGTATTTT	CASAPGLTPWSTDTQYF
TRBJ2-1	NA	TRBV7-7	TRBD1	TGTGCTAGCAGCTTAACAACGGGACAGGGATACAATGAGCAGTTCTTC	CASSLTTGQGYNEQFF
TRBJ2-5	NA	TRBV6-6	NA	TGTGCCAGCAGAATATCACAGGGCGGTCTGGCCCAGTACTTC	CASRISQGGLAQYF
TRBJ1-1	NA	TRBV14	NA	TGTGCCAGCAGCCGGAGAGGAACACTCAGGGACACTGAAGCTTTCTTT	CASSRRGTLRDTEAFF
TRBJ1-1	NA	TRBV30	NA	TGTGCCTGGAGAAAGGTAGGGAGTTCGACTGAAGCTTTCTTT	CAWRKVGSSTEAFF
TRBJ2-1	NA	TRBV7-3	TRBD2	TGTGCCAGCAGCTTAACTTCGGGGGGCAATGAGCAGTTCTTC	CASSLTSGGNEQFF
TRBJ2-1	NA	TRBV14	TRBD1	TGTGCCAGCTTGGGACAGGGGGAGCAGTTCTTC	CASLGQGEQFF
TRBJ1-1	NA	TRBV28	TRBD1	TGTGCCAGCAGTTTGGACAGGCGCTTATGGAACACTGAAGCTTTCTTT	CASSLDRRLWNTEAFF
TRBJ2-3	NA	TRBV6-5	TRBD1	TGTGCCAGCAGGGGCCAGGGACAGGGGACAGATACGCAGTATTTT	CASRGQGQGTDTQYF
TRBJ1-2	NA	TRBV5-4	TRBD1	TGTGCCAGCAGCTTGGGGGACAGGCCCTACTATGGCTACACCTTC	CASSLGDRPYYGYTF
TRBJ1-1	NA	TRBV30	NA	TGTGCCCAGAGACGGAGCATGAACACTGAAGCTTTCTTT	CAQRRSMNTEAFF
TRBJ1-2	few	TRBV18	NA	TGTGCCAGCTCACTCAGCGGGGGCCGAATATATGGCTACACCTTC	CASSLSGGRIYGYTF
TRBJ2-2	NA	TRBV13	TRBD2	TGTGCCAGCACCCATTGGGGGGCGGGAGGATCGAACACCGGGGAGCTGTTTTTT	CASTHWGAGGSNTGELFF
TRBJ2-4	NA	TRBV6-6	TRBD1	TGTGCCAGCAGTTACTCCCGGACAGGGCAAGTGGAGCACTTC	CASSYSRTGQVEHF
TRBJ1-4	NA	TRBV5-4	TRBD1	TGTGCCAGCAGCTTCGGACAGGGCGAGAAACTGTTTTTT	CASSFGQGEKLFF
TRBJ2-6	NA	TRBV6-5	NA	TGTGCCAGCAGTTACTCCCAGGGTGGGGCCAACGTCCTGACTTTC	CASSYSQGGANVLTF
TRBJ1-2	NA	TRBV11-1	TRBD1	TGTGCCAGCAGCCACAGACAGGGCTATGGCTACACCTTC	CASSHRQGYGYTF
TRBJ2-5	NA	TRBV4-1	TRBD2	TGCGCCAGCAGCCAAGATGGGGCTAGCGGGTCCCAAGAGACCCAGTACTTC	CASSQDGASGSQETQYF
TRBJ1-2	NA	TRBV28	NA	TGTGCCAGCAGTCCCACAGCCCAGAACTATGGCTACACCTTC	CASSPTAQNYGYTF
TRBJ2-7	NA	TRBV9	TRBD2	TGTGCCAGCAGCGTAGCTAGCGGGCCCCCCTACGAGCAGTACTTC	CASSVASGPPYEQYF
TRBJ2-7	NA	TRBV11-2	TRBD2	TGTGCCAGCAGCTCCCCTGGACTAGCCCACGAGCAGTACTTC	CASSSPGLAHEQYF
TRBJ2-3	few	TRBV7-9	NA	TGTTCCAGCAGCAACCGCGCTGAGGGTAAGGACACGCAGTATTTT	CSSSNRAEGKDTQYF
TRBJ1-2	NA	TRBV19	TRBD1	TGTGCCAGTAGTACGACAGGGGAATTCGGGTATGGCTACACCTTC	CASSTTGEFGYGYTF
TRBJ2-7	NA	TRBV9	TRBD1	TGTGCCAGCGGCCGCGAGACAGGGAACGAGCAGTACTTC	CASGRETGNEQYF
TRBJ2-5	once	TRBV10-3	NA	TGTGCCATCAGCCAGCTGAGGGCAGAAGGGCCAGAGACCCAGTACTTC	CAISQLRAEGPETQYF
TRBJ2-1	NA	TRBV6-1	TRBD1	TGTGCCAGCTATGAACCGGGACAGGTTTATGAGCAGTTCTTC	CASYEPGQVYEQFF
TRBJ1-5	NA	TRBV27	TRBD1	TGTGCCAGCAGTCCGGGGACAGGGAGCTACCAGCCCCAGCATTTT	CASSPGTGSYQPQHF
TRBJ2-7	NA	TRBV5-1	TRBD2	TGCGCCAGCAGCCCGACTAGCGGGAGCTCCTACGAGCAGTACTTC	CASSPTSGSSYEQYF
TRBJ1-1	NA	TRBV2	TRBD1	TGTGCCAGCAGTGAATTGTCGGGCAGGGGGACTGAAGCTTTCTTT	CASSELSGRGTEAFF
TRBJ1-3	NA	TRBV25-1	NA	TGTGCCAGCAGTGAATACAGGTTGTCTGGAAACACCATATATTTT	CASSEYRLSGNTIYF
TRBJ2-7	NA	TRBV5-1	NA	TGCGCCAGCAGCTTGGGACAGTCCCCCGAGCAGTACTTC	CASSLGQSPEQYF
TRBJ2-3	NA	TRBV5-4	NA	TGTGCCAGCAGCCCGGGAGCTAGCATCCTATACACAGATACGCAGTATTTT	CASSPGASILYTDTQYF
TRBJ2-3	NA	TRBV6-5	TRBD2	TGTGCCAGCAGTCAAGCGGGATCGTCAGATACGCAGTATTTT	CASSQAGSSDTQYF
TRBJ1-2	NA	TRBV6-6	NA	TGTGCCAGCAGCATGACGGGTTATGGCTACACCTTC	CASSMTGYGYTF
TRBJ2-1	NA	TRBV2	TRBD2	TGTGCCAGCAGTCTGACTAGCGGGGCTTACAATGAGCAGTTCTTC	CASSLTSGAYNEQFF
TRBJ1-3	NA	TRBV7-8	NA	TGTGCCAGCACCCAAGGGGTGGGAAAGGTTGGAAACACCATATATTTT	CASTQGVGKVGNTIYF
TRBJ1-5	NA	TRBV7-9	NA	TGTGCCAGCAGCTTGGGTACAGGGTACAATCAGCCCCAGCATTTT	CASSLGTGYNQPQHF
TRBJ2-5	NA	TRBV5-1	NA	TGCGCCAGCAGCAAATCGAGGGAGACCCAGTACTTC	CASSKSRETQYF
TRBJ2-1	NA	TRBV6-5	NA	TGTGCCAGCAGTTCGGAGGGCCCCTCCTACAATGAGCAGTTCTTC	CASSSEGPSYNEQFF
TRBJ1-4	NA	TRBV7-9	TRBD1	TGTGCCAGCAGCTTAGGGGACAGGGTTAATGAAAAACTGTTTTTT	CASSLGDRVNEKLFF
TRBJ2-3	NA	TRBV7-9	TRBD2	TGTGCCAGCAGCATAACACTAGCGGGAGGGCCAAGAGATACGCAGTATTTT	CASSITLAGGPRDTQYF
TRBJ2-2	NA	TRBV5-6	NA	TGTGCCAGCAGCTTGTGGGCAACCGGGGAGCTGTTTTTT	CASSLWATGELFF
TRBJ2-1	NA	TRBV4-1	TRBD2	TGCGCCAGGAGAGGGACTAGCGGCTACAATGAGCAGTTCTTC	CARRGTSGYNEQFF
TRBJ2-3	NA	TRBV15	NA	TGTGCCACCAGCAGAGAGCGGGGTCATACGCAGTATTTT	CATSRERGHTQYF
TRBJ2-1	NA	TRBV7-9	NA	TGTGCCAGCAGCTTTTTCGGGAACCCAGGGGCAGCCTACAATGAGCAGTTCTTC	CASSFFGNPGAAYNEQFF
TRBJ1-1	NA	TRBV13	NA	TGTGCCAGCAGCTTAATGGGCATTGAAGCTTTCTTT	CASSLMGIEAFF
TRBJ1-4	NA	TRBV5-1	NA	TGCGCCAGCAGCTTGGTCAGGGCCGATGAAAAACTGTTTTTT	CASSLVRADEKLFF
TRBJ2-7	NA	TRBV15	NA	TGTGCCACCAGCAAAGGGGCTAACGGGGGATACTACGAGCAGTACTTC	CATSKGANGGYYEQYF
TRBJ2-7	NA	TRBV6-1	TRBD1	TGTGCCAGCAGTAAGGGCGGGACAGGAAAGAACGAGCAGTACTTC	CASSKGGTGKNEQYF
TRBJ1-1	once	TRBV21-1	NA	TGTGCCAGCAGCACGGTCCCAGGACAACCTGAGAATATGAACACTGAAGCTTTCTTT	CASSTVPGQPENMNTEAFF
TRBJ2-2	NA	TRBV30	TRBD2	TGTGCCGGATCTAGCGGCTCGAACACCGGGGAGCTGTTTTTT	CAGSSGSNTGELFF